Each of the 16 T cell receptor beta chains below was sequenced from the same sample in a study of blood T cell repertoires in COVID-19. The assay was immunoSEQ multiplex PCR, and TCRdb's table has in-frame clones only and misses some. Among around 57,000 clones, around 87% were seen once, and the ten largest hold about 7.8%. Sequencing was performed on peripheral blood. The receptors originated from a man over 45 with active COVID-19.

This chain links TRBV19 with TRBJ2-7, with TRBD1 identical over 8 bases. The junction had 8 bases not matched to a gene; V was cut back by 7 bases and J by 3 bases. Germline CDR1 is LNHDA and CDR2 is SQIVND (reference sequence). This CDR3 is built from 14 residues. The DNA of the CDR3 is TGTGCCAGTAAGGGCGGGACAGGAGTCTACGAGCAGTACTTC. As protein: CASKGGTGVYEQYF.

The rearrangement uses TRBV6-1 and TRBJ1-2; no clear D gene. The CDR3 runs 16 residues. Per germline, CDR1 MNHNS and CDR2 SASEGT. Trimming cost V 0 bases and J 0 bases, with 11 bases left between them. CDR3 in amino acids: CASSEAVLRANYGYTF. Here the CDR3 DNA reads TGTGCCAGCAGTGAAGCGGTTCTGCGTGCTAACTATGGCTACACCTTC.

This sequence joins TRBV6-5 and TRBJ2-5; 7 bases match TRBD2. This CDR3 comprises 14 residues. Germline CDR1 reads MNHEY; CDR2 reads SVGAGI. The V segment lost 4 bases and the J segment 3 bases; nucleotides outside the gene matches: 5. Here the CDR3 reads CASSSLASKETQYF. The DNA for the CDR3 is TGTGCCAGCAGTTCACTAGCGTCTAAAGAGACCCAGTACTTC.

V is TRBV3-1 (or the pseudogene TRBV3-2) and J is TRBJ1-4; possibly TRBD1 for D (5 bases). The germline CDR1 and CDR2 sequences are LGHDT and YNNKEL (reference sequence). This CDR3 region has 15 residues. Trimming removed 0 bases from V and 8 bases from J, with 13 bases in between. The CDR3: CASSQDRRGKEKLFF. CDR3 sequence (DNA): TGTGCCAGCAGCCAAGATAGGAGGGGTAAAGAAAAACTGTTTTTT.

The chain combines TRBV2 with TRBJ2-1, with D tentatively TRBD1 (6 bases). This CDR3 is built from 13 residues. Germline V CDR1 and CDR2: SNHLY, FYNNEI. Trimming pared 1 base from V and 9 bases from J, leaving 10 bases between. CDR3 nucleotides: TGTGCCAGCAGTGAAGGGGAAGGGGGTGAGCAGTTCTTC. It yields the protein CASSEGEGGEQFF.

This CDR3 reads CASSLSDLRDTQYF. CDR3 DNA: TGTGCCAGCAGTTTGTCAGACTTGAGAGATACGCAGTATTTT. The chain joins TRBV27 to TRBJ2-3; D unresolved. This CDR3 is built from 14 residues. The germline V and J ends were trimmed by 3 bases and 5 bases, with 12 bases remaining between them. Germline CDR1 reads MNHEY; CDR2 reads SMNVEV (reference sequence).

The chain uses TRBV5-4 and TRBJ1-6; 8 bases match TRBD1. V was clipped by 4 bases and J by 9 bases; unmatched bases: 18. CDR3 length equals 18 residues. Germline loops: CDR1 SGHNT, CDR2 YYREEE (reference sequence). The CDR3 sequence is CASSPQRGQGPTTSPLHF. The CDR3 bases are TGTGCCAGCAGCCCCCAAAGAGGACAGGGCCCAACCACTTCACCCCTCCACTTT.

The chain has TRBV29-1 and TRBJ1-4; D may be TRBD1 (5 bases). Trimming left V 2 bases short and J 7 bases short, with 11 bases between. From germline, CDR1 is SQVTM and CDR2 ANQGSEA. The CDR3 contains 13 residues. CDR3 in DNA: TGCAGCGTTGAAAAAGGGGCGAGTGAAAAACTGTTTTTT. Protein sequence: CSVEKGASEKLFF.

With regard to this clone: One end of the junction fails to match germline, which may point to a read error. The CDR3 DNA sequence: TGTGCCACCAGCCGAGAGTCTAGCGGGTTCTCCTACAATGAGCAGTTCTTC. Translating it yields CATSRESSGFSYNEQFF. V usage is TRBV15 and J usage is TRBJ2-1, with 8 bases fitting TRBD2. CDR1 is LNHNV, CDR2 YYDKDF, per germline (reference sequence). The CDR3 consists of 17 residues.

The chain has TRBV14 and TRBJ2-2; perhaps TRBD1 as D (5 bases). Germline loops: CDR1 SGHDN, CDR2 FVKESK. V was pared by 4 bases and J by 5 bases, with 17 bases between. The CDR3 totals 16 residues. In nucleotides, the CDR3 is TGTGCCAGCAGCCCAGGCAGGGCACTAAGGACCGGGGAGCTGTTTTTT. Its protein product is CASSPGRALRTGELFF.

The chain has TRBV5-1 and TRBJ1-1; TRBD1 matches 7 bases. With V trimmed by 4 bases and J by 0 bases, 9 bases remained unmatched. The CDR3 contains 16 residues. CDR1 is SGHRS and CDR2 is YFSETQ in the germline V gene. CDR3 DNA: TGCGCCAGCAGCCCCTCCCCGGGACAGTTGAACACTGAAGCTTTCTTT. This encodes CASSPSPGQLNTEAFF.

This chain links TRBV27 with TRBJ2-7, with D perhaps TRBD2 (6 bases). CDR1 is MNHEY, CDR2 SMNVEV, per germline (reference sequence). V gave up 1 base and J gave up 3 bases, with 19 bases separating them. The CDR3 has 17 residues. In DNA form, the CDR3 reads TGTGCCAGCAGTTTATTGGCTAGCGCTCAGGCGGGCTACGAGCAGTACTTC. Amino acid sequence: CASSLLASAQAGYEQYF.

V gene TRBV7-9 combines with J gene TRBJ2-5; 7 bases line up with TRBD2. With V trimmed by 5 bases and J by 6 bases, 9 bases remained unmatched. Germline V CDR1 and CDR2: SEHNR, FQNEAQ (reference sequence). The CDR3 length is 14 residues. Here the CDR3 reads CASSPVGGYQTQYF. The CDR3 bases are TGTGCCAGCAGCCCGGTCGGGGGGTATCAGACCCAGTACTTC.

The V gene is TRBV5-8, the J gene TRBJ1-2; TRBD1 matches 10 bases. V shed 3 bases and J 6 bases; nucleotides not matched to a gene: 11. CDR1 and CDR2 from the germline V gene are SGHTS and YDEGEE. The CDR3 runs 16 residues. The CDR3 here is CASSSIGGQGNNGYTF. In DNA form, the CDR3 reads TGTGCCAGCAGCTCTATAGGGGGACAGGGGAATAATGGCTACACCTTC.

This chain joins TRBV7-2 and TRBJ2-5; possibly TRBD1 for D (6 bases). Germline CDR1 and CDR2: SGHTA and FQGNSA. CDR3 length equals 13 residues. V was shortened by 4 bases and J by 7 bases, with 13 bases between the two germline ends. The CDR3 reads CASSSDSRGTQYF. The CDR3 DNA sequence: TGTGCCAGCAGCTCGGACAGCCGGGGGACCCAGTACTTC.

The chain is built from TRBV19 and TRBJ2-3, with 8 bases matching TRBD1. Germline values: CDR1 LNHDA, CDR2 SQIVND (reference sequence). This CDR3 is 14 amino acids long. Trimming cost V 5 bases and J 2 bases; bases outside gene matches: 3. This CDR3 is CASSGTGPTDTQYF. In DNA, the CDR3 is TGTGCCAGTAGTGGGACAGGACCCACAGATACGCAGTATTTT.